This T cell receptor (beta chain) was identified in a study of response to subunit inactivated influenza vaccine. The table lists this clonotype with a few counts. As yet, its antigen is unknown. TCRdb used MiXCR to reprocess the RT-PCR reads, holding one entry per CDR3 protein. The data show just over 300,000 distinct CDR3 sequences, 21% seen once. V trimming: 5 bases; J trimming: 5 bases; junction bases outside the gene matches: 4. CDR1 MNHEY and CDR2 SVGEGT come from the germline V gene. This CDR3 is built from 13 residues. Findings of the study overall: Each seasonal influenza vaccination recruits few new T cells, the authors suggested.

This TCR was sampled from a man aged 45 to 70 who received an inactivated influenza vaccine. This specimen was PBMCs from blood, taken about 20 months after vaccination. The V and J genes are TRBV6-2 or TRBV6-3 and TRBJ1-1; TRBD1 agrees at 8 bases. CDR3: CASSRTGSTEAFF. The CDR3 bases are TGTGCCAGCAGTCGGACAGGGTCGACTGAAGCTTTCTTT.